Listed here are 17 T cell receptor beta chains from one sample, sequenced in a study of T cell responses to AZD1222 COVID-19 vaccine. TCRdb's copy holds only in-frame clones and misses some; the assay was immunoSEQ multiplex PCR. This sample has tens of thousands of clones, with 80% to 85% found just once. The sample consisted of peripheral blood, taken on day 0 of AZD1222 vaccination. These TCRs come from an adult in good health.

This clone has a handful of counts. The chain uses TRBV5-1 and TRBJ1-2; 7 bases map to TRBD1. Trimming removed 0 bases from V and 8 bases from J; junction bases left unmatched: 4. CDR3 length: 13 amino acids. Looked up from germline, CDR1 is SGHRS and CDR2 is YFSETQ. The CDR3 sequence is CASSLGQGWGYTF. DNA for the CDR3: TGCGCCAGCAGCTTGGGACAGGGATGGGGCTACACCTTC.

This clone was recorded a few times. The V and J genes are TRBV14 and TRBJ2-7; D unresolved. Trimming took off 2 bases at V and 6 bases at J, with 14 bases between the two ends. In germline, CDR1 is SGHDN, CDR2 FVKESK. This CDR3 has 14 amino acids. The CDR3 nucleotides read TGTGCCAGCAGCCAAACGGGCCTACGGAGCGAGCAGTACTTC. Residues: CASSQTGLRSEQYF.

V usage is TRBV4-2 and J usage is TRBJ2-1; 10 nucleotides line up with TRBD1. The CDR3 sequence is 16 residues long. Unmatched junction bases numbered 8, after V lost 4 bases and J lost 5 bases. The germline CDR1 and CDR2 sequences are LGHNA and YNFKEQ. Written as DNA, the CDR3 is TGTGCCAGCAGCCGGGAGAGGGACAGGGGAAACAATGAGCAGTTCTTC. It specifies CASSRERDRGNNEQFF.

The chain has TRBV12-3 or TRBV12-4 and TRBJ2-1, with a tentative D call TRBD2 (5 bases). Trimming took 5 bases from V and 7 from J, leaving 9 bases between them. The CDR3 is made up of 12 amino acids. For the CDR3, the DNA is TGTGCCAGCAGTGAGAGGGAGAATGAGCAGTTCTTC. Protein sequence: CASSERENEQFF.

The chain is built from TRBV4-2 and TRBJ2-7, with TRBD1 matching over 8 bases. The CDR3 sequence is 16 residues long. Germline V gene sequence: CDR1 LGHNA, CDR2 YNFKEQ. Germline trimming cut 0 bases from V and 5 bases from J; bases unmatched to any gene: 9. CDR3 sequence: CASSQDRRQGFNEQYF. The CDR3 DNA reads TGTGCCAGCAGCCAAGACCGGCGACAGGGGTTCAACGAGCAGTACTTC.

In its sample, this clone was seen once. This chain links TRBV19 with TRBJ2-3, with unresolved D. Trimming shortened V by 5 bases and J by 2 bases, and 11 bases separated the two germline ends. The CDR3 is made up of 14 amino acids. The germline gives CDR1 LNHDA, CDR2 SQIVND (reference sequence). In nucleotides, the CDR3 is TGTGCCAGTAGTCCTGGGCCGGCCACAGATACGCAGTATTTT. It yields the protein CASSPGPATDTQYF. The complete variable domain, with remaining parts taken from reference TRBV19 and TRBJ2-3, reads DGGITQSPKYLFRKEGQNVTLSCEQNLNHDAMYWYRQDPGQGLRLIYYSQIVNDFQKGDIAEGYSVSREKKESFPLTVTSAQKNPTAFYLCASSPGPATDTQYFGPGTRLTVL.

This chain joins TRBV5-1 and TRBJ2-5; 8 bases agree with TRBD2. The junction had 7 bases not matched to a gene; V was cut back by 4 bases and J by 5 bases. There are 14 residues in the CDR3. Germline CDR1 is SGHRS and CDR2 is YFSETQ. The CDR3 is CASSLGLAGETQYF. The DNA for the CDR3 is TGCGCCAGCAGCCTCGGACTAGCTGGCGAGACCCAGTACTTC.

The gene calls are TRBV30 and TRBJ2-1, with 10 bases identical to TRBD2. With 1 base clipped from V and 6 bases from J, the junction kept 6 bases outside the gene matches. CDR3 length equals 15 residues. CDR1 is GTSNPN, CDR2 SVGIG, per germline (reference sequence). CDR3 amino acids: CAWSGQLAGSNEQFF. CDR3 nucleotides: TGTGCCTGGAGTGGTCAACTAGCGGGAAGCAATGAGCAGTTCTTC.

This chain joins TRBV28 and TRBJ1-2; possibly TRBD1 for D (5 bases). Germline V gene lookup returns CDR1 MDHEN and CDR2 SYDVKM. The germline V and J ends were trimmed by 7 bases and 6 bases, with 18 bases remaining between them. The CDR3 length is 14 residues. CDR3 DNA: TGTGCCAGCACCCCTGGGGAGGGGCAGGATGGCTACACCTTC. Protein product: CASTPGEGQDGYTF.

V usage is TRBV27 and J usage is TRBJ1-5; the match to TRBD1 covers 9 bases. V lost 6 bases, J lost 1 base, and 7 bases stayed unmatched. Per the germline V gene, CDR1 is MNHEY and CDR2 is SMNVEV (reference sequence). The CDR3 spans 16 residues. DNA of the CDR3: TGTGCCAGCAGCCGGGGGACAGGGCACAGCAATCAGCCCCAGCATTTT. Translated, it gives CASSRGTGHSNQPQHF.

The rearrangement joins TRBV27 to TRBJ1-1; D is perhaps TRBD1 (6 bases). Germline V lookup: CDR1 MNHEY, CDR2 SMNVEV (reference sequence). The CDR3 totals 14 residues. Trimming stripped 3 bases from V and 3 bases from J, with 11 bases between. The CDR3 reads CASSLAGADTEAFF. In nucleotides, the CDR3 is TGTGCCAGCAGTTTGGCGGGGGCTGACACTGAAGCTTTCTTT.

This CDR3 is CASSIRGGGTEAFF. The CDR3, as DNA: TGTGCCAGTAGCATCAGGGGGGGTGGCACTGAAGCTTTCTTT. V and J are TRBV19 and TRBJ1-1, with TRBD1 matching over 7 bases. CDR3 length: 14 residues. Germline-derived CDR1 and CDR2 are LNHDA and SQIVND (reference sequence). The junction had 8 bases not matched to a gene; V was cut back by 6 bases and J by 4 bases.

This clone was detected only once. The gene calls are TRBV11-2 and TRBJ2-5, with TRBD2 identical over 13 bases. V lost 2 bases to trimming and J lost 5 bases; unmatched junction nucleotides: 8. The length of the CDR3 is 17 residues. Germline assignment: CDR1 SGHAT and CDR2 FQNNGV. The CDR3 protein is CASSLTPLAGGPETQYF. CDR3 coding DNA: TGTGCCAGCAGCTTAACCCCACTAGCGGGAGGGCCGGAGACCCAGTACTTC. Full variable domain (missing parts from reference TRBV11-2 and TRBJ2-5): EAGVAQSPRYKIIEKRQSVAFWCNPISGHATLYWYQQILGQGPKLLIQFQNNGVVDDSQLPKDRFSAERLKGVDSTLKIQPAKLEDSAVYLCASSLTPLAGGPETQYFGPGTRLLVL.

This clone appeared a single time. The CDR3 DNA sequence: TGTGCCAGCTCACCACGGGCGGAGAACACCGGGGAGCTGTTTTTT. This gives the protein CASSPRAENTGELFF. This chain links TRBV18 with TRBJ2-2; unclear D gene. The CDR3 is 15 amino acids. Deletions cut 1 base from V and 1 base from J, with 7 bases between. Germline V lookup: CDR1 KGHSH, CDR2 LQKENI.

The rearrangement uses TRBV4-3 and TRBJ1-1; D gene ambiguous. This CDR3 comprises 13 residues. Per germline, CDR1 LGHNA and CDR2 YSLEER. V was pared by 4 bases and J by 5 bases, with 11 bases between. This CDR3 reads CASSPRGETEAFF. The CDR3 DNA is TGCGCCAGCAGCCCGCGTGGGGAGACTGAAGCTTTCTTT.

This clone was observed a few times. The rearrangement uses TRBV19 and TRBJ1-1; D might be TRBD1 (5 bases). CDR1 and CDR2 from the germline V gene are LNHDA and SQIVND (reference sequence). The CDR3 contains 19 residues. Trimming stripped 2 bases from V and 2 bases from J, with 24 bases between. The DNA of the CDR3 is TGTGCCAGTAGTATACAGGGATCCCGTAGGACTGTTGGAAACACTGAAGCTTTCTTT. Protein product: CASSIQGSRRTVGNTEAFF.

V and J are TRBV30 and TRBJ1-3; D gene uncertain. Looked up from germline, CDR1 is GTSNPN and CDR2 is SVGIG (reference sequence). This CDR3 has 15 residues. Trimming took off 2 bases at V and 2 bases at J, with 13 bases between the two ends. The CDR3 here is CAWSMPERAGNTIYF. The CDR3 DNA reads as TGTGCCTGGAGTATGCCGGAGAGGGCTGGAAACACCATATATTTT.